This T cell receptor (beta chain) is drawn from a study of PD-1 blockade in classical Hodgkin lymphoma. The CDR3 consists of 12 residues. Germline-derived CDR1 and CDR2 are GTSNPN and SVGIG (reference sequence). The V and J ends lost 7 bases and 3 bases respectively, with 12 bases between them. In this sample, this clone turned up a few times. Its antigen remains unknown. Generated by immunoSEQ multiplex PCR, the TCRdb table keeps only in-frame clones and is missing some. Counted here are approximately 99,000 clones, roughly 76% occurring once; the ten biggest clones make up roughly 15%. Study conclusions and caveats: Reasons behind the repertoire differences stay unclear, perhaps disease activity or earlier therapy.

All trial patients relapsed after autologous stem cell transplantation. This receptor was obtained from a human donor with classical Hodgkin lymphoma. The gene calls are TRBV30 and TRBJ1-2; D is undetermined. Specimen: peripheral blood mononuclear cells (PBMCs), collected before the second cycle of nivolumab. In DNA form, the CDR3 reads TGTGCCTTCGGGCAGGAGGACTATGGCTACACCTTC. Translated, it gives CAFGQEDYGYTF.